This T cell receptor beta chain was identified in a study of blood T cell repertoires in COVID-19. Study overall: Nucleic acid was either cDNA or gDNA, and it came from T cells, B-cell-depleted T cells, or PBMCs.

V dropped 4 bases and J dropped 6; count of bases not matched to a gene: 8. Germline CDR1 MNHEY, CDR2 SMNVEV (reference sequence). The CDR3 loop spans 15 amino acids. Profiled with immunoSEQ multiplex PCR; TCRdb holds only in-frame clones, not every one. The table lists roughly 280,000 clones, about 88% of them singletons. The genes are TRBV27 and TRBJ2-3; the match to TRBD1 covers 9 bases. The sample was peripheral blood. The TCR was taken from a young man with active or convalescent COVID-19. For the CDR3, the DNA is TGTGCCAGCAGTTCGATACAGGGGGCTGGGGATACGCAGTATTTT. Protein product: CASSSIQGAGDTQYF.